Listed below are T cell receptor beta chains from one sample, sequenced in a study of technical replicates of blood from a few donors. Profiled with immunoSEQ multiplex PCR; TCRdb holds only in-frame clones, not every one. The table includes 14,000 or so clones, 84% detected once. What was sequenced was PBMCs. Receptor source: a human donor in good health. Both conserved end residues are part of each CDR3. The order of the fields is D gene, J gene, clone size, V gene, CDR3 DNA, CDR3 protein. The D gene is left open where the match is weak. Clone size is given for some rows only: seen once, a few or many times, or a class if the clone is expanded.

D: -
J: TRBJ2-7
size: -
V: TRBV28
DNA: TGTGCCAGCAGTTTAGGGCAGGGATATACGGACGAGCAGTACTTC
CDR3: CASSLGQGYTDEQYF

D: -
J: TRBJ2-5
size: -
V: TRBV18
DNA: TGTGCCAGCTCCCCCGGTCAGGTGACCCAGTACTTC
CDR3: CASSPGQVTQYF

D: TRBD2
J: TRBJ2-7
size: -
V: TRBV6-5
DNA: TGTGCCAGCACCAAGTATGCGGGAGGGGACGAGCAGTACTTC
CDR3: CASTKYAGGDEQYF

D: -
J: TRBJ1-2
size: few
V: TRBV5-1
DNA: TGCGCCAGCAGCTTGGCATTGAGTGGGCCGTATGGCTACACCTTC
CDR3: CASSLALSGPYGYTF

D: -
J: TRBJ1-5
size: few
V: TRBV30
DNA: TGTGCCTACGGTAGGGAGGGTGATCAGCCCCAGCATTTT
CDR3: CAYGREGDQPQHF

D: -
J: TRBJ1-4
size: once
V: TRBV28
DNA: TGTGCCAGCAGCTCACAGGGTTCGGGAAGTGAAAAACTGTTTTTT
CDR3: CASSSQGSGSEKLFF

D: TRBD1
J: TRBJ1-4
size: -
V: TRBV28
DNA: TGTGCCAGCAGTACCCCCCAGGGGGCGGAAGAAAAACTGTTTTTT
CDR3: CASSTPQGAEEKLFF

D: TRBD1
J: TRBJ2-7
size: few
V: TRBV19
DNA: TGTGCCAGTAGTATCGGACAGGGGTCTACCTACGAGCAGTACTTC
CDR3: CASSIGQGSTYEQYF

D: -
J: TRBJ2-1
size: -
V: TRBV11-2
DNA: TGTGCCAGCAGCTTAGGCCCCGGTGGTAGCGGTTACTACAATGAGCAGTTCTTC
CDR3: CASSLGPGGSGYYNEQFF

D: -
J: TRBJ2-1
size: -
V: TRBV6-5
DNA: TGTGCCACAGGGGAGTTCCTCTACAATGAGCAGTTCTTC
CDR3: CATGEFLYNEQFF

D: TRBD1
J: TRBJ1-3
size: -
V: TRBV28
DNA: TGTGCCAGCACCCCTGCCGGGACAGGGACAAACACCATATATTTT
CDR3: CASTPAGTGTNTIYF

D: -
J: TRBJ2-5
size: -
V: TRBV5-1
DNA: TGCGCCAGCAGCTTGGGGTGGGCTGCTGAGGAGACCCAGTACTTC
CDR3: CASSLGWAAEETQYF

D: TRBD1
J: TRBJ1-1
size: few
V: TRBV6-1
DNA: TGTGCCAGCAGTGAAAGGGGACAGGGGGCTGAGTCTTTCTTT
CDR3: CASSERGQGAESFF

D: -
J: TRBJ2-5
size: -
V: TRBV5-1
DNA: TGCGCCAGCAGCGGGGGGAGAGGATCCCAAGAGACCCAGTACTTC
CDR3: CASSGGRGSQETQYF

D: TRBD2
J: TRBJ2-5
size: -
V: TRBV5-1
DNA: TGCGCCAGCAGCTTGGGAACTAGCGGGAAGGAGACCCAGTACTTC
CDR3: CASSLGTSGKETQYF

D: -
J: TRBJ1-1
size: few
V: TRBV29-1
DNA: TGCAGCGGGGACTCCCCGAACACTGAAGCTTTCTTT
CDR3: CSGDSPNTEAFF

D: -
J: TRBJ2-7
size: -
V: TRBV12-2
DNA: TGTGCAAGTCGCTTATCCCGTAGCGAATCCTACGAGCAGTACTTC
CDR3: CASRLSRSESYEQYF

D: -
J: TRBJ2-7
size: -
V: TRBV7-8
DNA: TGTGCCAGCAGCCTGTCGACAGTCTCCTACGAGCAGTACTTC
CDR3: CASSLSTVSYEQYF

D: TRBD2
J: TRBJ2-7
size: -
V: TRBV18
DNA: TGTGCCAGCTCACTCGGGACTAGCGGCCAGATCTACGAGCAGTACTTC
CDR3: CASSLGTSGQIYEQYF

D: -
J: TRBJ2-1
size: once
V: TRBV21-1
DNA: TGTGCCAGCAGCAAATCGGAAACAGGGGTTTTGGGCAATGAGCAGTTCTTC
CDR3: CASSKSETGVLGNEQFF

D: -
J: TRBJ2-2
size: -
V: TRBV7-9
DNA: TGTGCCAGCAGCTCACACGATCCGGACGGGGGTCTTTACACCGGGGAGCTGTTTTTT
CDR3: CASSSHDPDGGLYTGELFF

D: -
J: TRBJ2-2
size: -
V: TRBV11-3
DNA: TGTGCCAGCAGCTTAGGGGGCACCACGAACACCGGGGAGCTGTTTTTT
CDR3: CASSLGGTTNTGELFF

D: -
J: TRBJ1-2
size: few
V: TRBV14
DNA: TGTGCCAGCAGCCCGATAGGAGGGCTAAACTATGGCTACACCTTC
CDR3: CASSPIGGLNYGYTF

D: TRBD2
J: TRBJ2-7
size: -
V: TRBV19
DNA: TGTGCCAGTAGTTCAGGGACTAGCGGGACCACCTACGAGCAGTACTTC
CDR3: CASSSGTSGTTYEQYF

D: TRBD2
J: TRBJ2-7
size: -
V: TRBV7-8
DNA: TGTGCCAGCAGCCAGGCTGGGACTAGTCCCTACGAGCAGTACTTC
CDR3: CASSQAGTSPYEQYF

D: TRBD1
J: TRBJ1-1
size: -
V: TRBV18
DNA: TGTGCCAGCTCACCACAAGGGGACAGGGGGACTGAAGCTTTCTTT
CDR3: CASSPQGDRGTEAFF

D: -
J: TRBJ2-7
size: -
V: TRBV5-5
DNA: TGTGCCAGCAGCTTGTCGGGGTACGAGCAGTACTTC
CDR3: CASSLSGYEQYF

D: TRBD1
J: TRBJ2-7
size: -
V: TRBV18
DNA: TGTGCCAGCTCAACGGAGGACGGGACAGGGGTCGAGCAGTACTTC
CDR3: CASSTEDGTGVEQYF

D: -
J: TRBJ2-3
size: -
V: TRBV18
DNA: TGTGCCAGCTCACCGACAGGAGATACGCAGTATTTT
CDR3: CASSPTGDTQYF

D: -
J: TRBJ2-3
size: -
V: TRBV6-5
DNA: TGTGCCAGCAGTTACTCGACGGGGGGCGGCACAGATACGCAGTATTTT
CDR3: CASSYSTGGGTDTQYF

D: -
J: TRBJ1-2
size: -
V: TRBV28
DNA: TGTGCCAGCAGTCCTTGGGAACGGGGATACTATGGCTACACCTTC
CDR3: CASSPWERGYYGYTF

D: -
J: TRBJ2-7
size: -
V: TRBV28
DNA: TGTGCCAGCAGCCCGCCAATCTCCCCGGGAGAGCAGTACTTC
CDR3: CASSPPISPGEQYF

D: -
J: TRBJ2-5
size: -
V: TRBV5-1
DNA: TGCGCCAGCAGCTTAGAGGGCGGACGGCGAGAGACCCAGTACTTC
CDR3: CASSLEGGRRETQYF

D: -
J: TRBJ2-1
size: -
V: TRBV2
DNA: TGTGCCAGCAGTGTAGGGAGCCCGCACTACAATGAGCAGTTCTTC
CDR3: CASSVGSPHYNEQFF

D: TRBD1
J: TRBJ1-1
size: -
V: TRBV19
DNA: TGTGCCAGTAGTAAAGACAGGGGGAATGAGAAAGCTGAAGCTTTCTTT
CDR3: CASSKDRGNEKAEAFF

D: -
J: TRBJ2-7
size: -
V: TRBV19
DNA: TGTGCCAGTAGGGACGGACAAGAGTTTTCCGAGCAGTACTTC
CDR3: CASRDGQEFSEQYF

D: TRBD1
J: TRBJ1-1
size: -
V: TRBV29-1
DNA: TGCAGCGTCGGGACAGGGGGCACTGAAGCTTTCTTT
CDR3: CSVGTGGTEAFF

D: TRBD2
J: TRBJ2-2
size: -
V: TRBV19
DNA: TGTGCCAGTAGTGGGCTAGCGGATAACACCGGGGAGCTGTTTTTT
CDR3: CASSGLADNTGELFF

D: TRBD2
J: TRBJ2-7
size: -
V: TRBV27
DNA: TGTGCCAGCACCCCTAGCTCTAGCGGCTCCTACGAGCAGTACTTC
CDR3: CASTPSSSGSYEQYF

D: -
J: TRBJ2-7
size: -
V: TRBV6-1
DNA: TGTGCCAGCAGTGAAGAAGAGGGTGGCTCCTACGAGCAGTACTTC
CDR3: CASSEEEGGSYEQYF

D: -
J: TRBJ2-2
size: -
V: TRBV19
DNA: TGTGCCAGTAAGCCGGGAAGGAACACCGGGGAGCTGTTTTTT
CDR3: CASKPGRNTGELFF

D: TRBD1
J: TRBJ2-2
size: -
V: TRBV5-1
DNA: TGCGCCAGCAGCTCTTCGACAGGGTCCACCGGGGAGCTGTTTTTT
CDR3: CASSSSTGSTGELFF

D: -
J: TRBJ1-5
size: few
V: TRBV7-2
DNA: TGTGCCAGCAGCTTACGGGGTGGCAATCAGCCCCAGCATTTT
CDR3: CASSLRGGNQPQHF

D: TRBD2
J: TRBJ2-1
size: -
V: TRBV15
DNA: TGTGCCACCAGCAGAGGACTAGCGGGAGCTTATGAGCAGTTCTTC
CDR3: CATSRGLAGAYEQFF

D: -
J: TRBJ1-1
size: -
V: TRBV27
DNA: TGTGCCAGCAGTTTATCGTCGGGGTTGGACTGGGGTTACGCTGAAGCTTTCTTT
CDR3: CASSLSSGLDWGYAEAFF

D: TRBD1
J: TRBJ2-7
size: -
V: TRBV5-6
DNA: TGTGCCAGCAGCTTCCTGGGACAGACCTACGAGCAGTACTTC
CDR3: CASSFLGQTYEQYF

D: -
J: TRBJ2-3
size: -
V: TRBV27
DNA: TGTGCCAGCAGGGCTTGGGGGGCGGGAGAAGATACGCAGTATTTT
CDR3: CASRAWGAGEDTQYF

D: -
J: TRBJ2-4
size: -
V: TRBV6-1
DNA: TGTGCCAGCAGGGATCAGCGACAGCGAGTTTACTTC
CDR3: CASRDQRQRVYF

D: TRBD1
J: TRBJ1-2
size: -
V: TRBV19
DNA: TGTGCCAGTAGCCAACTCTTTCCCTCGACAGGGGGAAACTATGGCTACACCTTC
CDR3: CASSQLFPSTGGNYGYTF

D: -
J: TRBJ2-7
size: -
V: TRBV18
DNA: TGTGCCAGCTCACCTCGACATGCAGGATACTACGAGCAGTACTTC
CDR3: CASSPRHAGYYEQYF

D: -
J: TRBJ1-4
size: -
V: TRBV6-1
DNA: TGTGCCAGTTCGGGGACAACTAATGAAAAACTGTTTTTT
CDR3: CASSGTTNEKLFF

D: TRBD1
J: TRBJ2-5
size: -
V: TRBV2
DNA: TGTGCCAGCAATGGACAGGGGGCAGGAGAGACCCAGTACTTC
CDR3: CASNGQGAGETQYF

D: TRBD2
J: TRBJ2-2
size: -
V: TRBV28
DNA: TGTGCCAGCAGTTTAGGGACTAGCGGGAAATCCACCGGGGAGCTGTTTTTT
CDR3: CASSLGTSGKSTGELFF

D: -
J: TRBJ1-2
size: few
V: TRBV28
DNA: TGTGCCAGCCTGCGGGAATCGGTCTATGGCTACACCTTC
CDR3: CASLRESVYGYTF

D: -
J: TRBJ2-7
size: -
V: TRBV1
DNA: TGCACCAGCAGCCCCGAGCGGGAGGATGGCTACGAGCAGTACTTC
CDR3: CTSSPEREDGYEQYF

D: -
J: TRBJ1-1
size: few
V: TRBV9
DNA: TGTGCCAGCAGCGTAGGCATCTACCTAAACACTGAAGCTTTCTTT
CDR3: CASSVGIYLNTEAFF

D: TRBD1
J: TRBJ1-5
size: -
V: TRBV2
DNA: TGTGCCAGCAGTGAAGGGACAGGGTATCAGCCCCAGCATTTT
CDR3: CASSEGTGYQPQHF

D: TRBD1
J: TRBJ2-6
size: -
V: TRBV2
DNA: TGTGCCAGCAGCTTGGACAGGGCTGGGGCCAACGTCCTGACTTTC
CDR3: CASSLDRAGANVLTF

D: TRBD1
J: TRBJ1-1
size: -
V: TRBV7-2
DNA: TGTGCCAGCAGCCTAGGGACAGGAGTGAACACTGAAGCTTTCTTT
CDR3: CASSLGTGVNTEAFF